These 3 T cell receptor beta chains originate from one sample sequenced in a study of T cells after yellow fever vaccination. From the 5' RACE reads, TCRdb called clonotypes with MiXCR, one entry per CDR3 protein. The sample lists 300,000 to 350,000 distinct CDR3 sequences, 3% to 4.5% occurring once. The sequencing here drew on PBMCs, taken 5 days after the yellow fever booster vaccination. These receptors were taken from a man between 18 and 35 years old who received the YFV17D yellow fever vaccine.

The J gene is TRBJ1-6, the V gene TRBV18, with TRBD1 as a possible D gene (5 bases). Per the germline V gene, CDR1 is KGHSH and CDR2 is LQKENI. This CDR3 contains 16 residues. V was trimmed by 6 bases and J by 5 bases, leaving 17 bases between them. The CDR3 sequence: CASSTGTATNNSPLHF. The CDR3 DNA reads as TGTGCCAGCTCCACCGGGACGGCTACAAATAATTCACCCCTCCACTTT.

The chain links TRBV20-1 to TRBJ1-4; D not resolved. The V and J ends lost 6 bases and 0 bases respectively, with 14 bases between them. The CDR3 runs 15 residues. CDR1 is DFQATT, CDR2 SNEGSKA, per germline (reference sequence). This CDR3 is CSALSRWPTNEKLFF. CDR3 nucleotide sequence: TGCAGTGCCCTGAGCCGGTGGCCAACTAATGAAAAACTGTTTTTT.

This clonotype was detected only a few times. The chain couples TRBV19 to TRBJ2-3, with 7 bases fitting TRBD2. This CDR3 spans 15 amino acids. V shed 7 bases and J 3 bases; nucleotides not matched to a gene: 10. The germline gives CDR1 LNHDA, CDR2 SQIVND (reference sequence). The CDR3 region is CASNEGRDPTDTQYF. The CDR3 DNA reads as TGTGCCAGTAACGAGGGGAGGGACCCAACAGATACGCAGTATTTT.